A single sample is the source of the 13 T cell receptor beta chains below, sequenced in a study of lymphopenia after photon versus proton radiotherapy. Libraries were prepared by immunoSEQ multiplex PCR; TCRdb keeps only in-frame clonotypes and omits some of them. This table has 150,000 to 200,000 clones, approximately 90% appearing once. The material was peripheral blood, obtained from a patient treated with photon-based radiotherapy. All receptors come from a man aged 50-60 years with gastric cancer.

This clone was recorded once. V usage is TRBV6-6 and J usage is TRBJ1-4, with 10 bases fitting TRBD1. In germline, CDR1 is MNHNY, CDR2 SVGAGI (reference sequence). The V segment lost 4 bases and the J segment 8 bases; nucleotides outside the gene matches: 7. This CDR3 has 15 amino acids. Written as DNA, the CDR3 is TGTGCCAGCAGTTCCATGGGACAGGGGAACGAAAAACTGTTTTTT. Translation: CASSSMGQGNEKLFF.

This clone has just a few counts. The rearrangement links TRBV7-2 to TRBJ2-2; 11 nucleotides match TRBD2. With 2 bases clipped from V and 5 bases from J, the junction kept 7 bases outside the gene matches. CDR3 length: 17 residues. Germline loops: CDR1 SGHTA, CDR2 FQGNSA. CDR3 nucleotide sequence: TGTGCCAGCAGCTTACTTACTAGCGGGAGACATACCGGGGAGCTGTTTTTT. This codes for CASSLLTSGRHTGELFF. Full variable domain (missing parts from reference TRBV7-2 and TRBJ2-2): GAGVSQSPSNKVTEKGKDVELRCDPISGHTALYWYRQSLGQGLEFLIYFQGNSAPDKSGLPSDRFSAERTGGSVSTLTIQRTQQEDSAVYLCASSLLTSGRHTGELFFGEGSRLTVL.

This clone was seen just once. The CDR3 DNA follows: TGTGCCAGCAGCTTGGAAATCTCCTACGAGCAGTACTTC. It specifies CASSLEISYEQYF. This sequence joins TRBV5-4 and TRBJ2-7; unclear D gene. The V gene lost 0 bases and the J gene lost 0 bases, with 4 bases spanning the gap. The CDR3 has 13 residues. In germline, CDR1 is SGHNT, CDR2 YYREEE (reference sequence).

This chain connects TRBV28 to TRBJ1-4, with TRBD1 identical over 9 bases. V lost 4 bases and J lost 8; bases outside the gene matches: 8. This CDR3 region has 15 residues. Looked up from germline, CDR1 is MDHEN and CDR2 is SYDVKM. Here the CDR3 reads CASSSPGQGEEKLFF. The CDR3 region has the DNA TGTGCCAGCAGTTCTCCGGGACAGGGAGAAGAAAAACTGTTTTTT. Filled out from reference TRBV28 and TRBJ1-4, the complete variable domain reads DVKVTQSSRYLVKRTGEKVFLECVQDMDHENMFWYRQDPGLGLRLIYFSYDVKMKEKGDIPEGYSVSREKKERFSLILESASTNQTSMYLCASSSPGQGEEKLFFGSGTQLSVL.

The gene calls are TRBV5-1 and TRBJ2-2; 7 bases line up with TRBD1. The CDR3 has 17 amino acids. J lost 2 bases, V lost 5 bases, and 12 bases had no gene match. Germline loops: CDR1 SGHRS, CDR2 YFSETQ. The CDR3 protein is CASSMTGLALNTGELFF. As DNA, the CDR3 is TGCGCCAGCAGTATGACAGGGTTGGCTCTCAACACCGGGGAGCTGTTTTTT.

The chain joins TRBV7-9 to TRBJ2-3; 11 bases match TRBD1. J was trimmed by 2 bases and V by 2 bases; bases with no gene match: 3. This CDR3 is built from 16 residues. The V gene's germline CDR1 is SEHNR and CDR2 FQNEAQ (reference sequence). The CDR3 DNA follows: TGTGCCAGCAGCTTATGGGGACAGGGGGACACAGATACGCAGTATTTT. It is translated as CASSLWGQGDTDTQYF.

This chain joins TRBV7-2 and TRBJ2-3; 8 nucleotides match TRBD2. The germline gives CDR1 SGHTA, CDR2 FQGNSA. V shed 2 bases and J 5 bases; nucleotides not matched to a gene: 9. The CDR3 consists of 16 residues. CDR3 loop: CASSLQGREVVDTQYF. The CDR3 nucleotides read TGTGCCAGCAGCTTACAGGGGCGGGAGGTGGTAGATACGCAGTATTTT.

This chain connects TRBV19 to TRBJ1-1, with unresolved D. Germline V gene sequence: CDR1 LNHDA, CDR2 SQIVND (reference sequence). The CDR3 runs to 13 residues. Trimming cost V 5 bases and J 2 bases, with 9 bases left between them. CDR3 bases: TGTGCCAGTAGTCGACGGGGAAACACTGAAGCTTTCTTT. Its translation: CASSRRGNTEAFF.

This chain joins TRBV4-1 and TRBJ2-1; 11 bases are a match to TRBD2. Trimming took 5 bases from V and 12 from J; bases not matched to a gene: 6. Germline V gene lookup returns CDR1 MGHRA and CDR2 YSYEKL. CDR3 length: 13 residues. The CDR3 protein is CASSGLAGPRQFF. CDR3 DNA: TGCGCCAGCAGCGGACTAGCGGGCCCGCGGCAGTTCTTC.

The chain couples TRBV30 to TRBJ2-1; 7 nucleotides align to TRBD2. The CDR3 has 12 residues. Unmatched junction bases numbered 3, after V lost 0 bases and J lost 10 bases. Per germline, CDR1 GTSNPN and CDR2 SVGIG (reference sequence). This CDR3 is CAWSVGGREQFF. CDR3 DNA sequence: TGTGCCTGGAGTGTAGGCGGGAGAGAGCAGTTCTTC.

This clone came up once. This rearrangement joins TRBV6-5 to TRBJ1-2; no clear D gene. Germline loops: CDR1 MNHEY, CDR2 SVGAGI. The CDR3 spans 12 residues. The V gene lost 6 bases and the J gene lost 2 bases, with 7 bases spanning the gap. The CDR3 region has the DNA TGTGCCAGCAGACGGACGAACTATGGCTACACCTTC. It codes for CASRRTNYGYTF.

V and J are TRBV5-1 and TRBJ1-1; 7 bases map to TRBD1. This CDR3 region has 18 residues. Germline CDR1 SGHRS, CDR2 YFSETQ. V lost 4 bases to trimming and J lost 0 bases; unmatched junction nucleotides: 15. CDR3 residues: CASSPAIPQQGMNTEAFF. DNA of the CDR3: TGCGCCAGCAGCCCCGCCATACCTCAACAGGGGATGAACACTGAAGCTTTCTTT.

The genes are TRBV5-5 and TRBJ1-1; maybe TRBD1 (5 bases). The CDR3 is made up of 16 amino acids. Germline CDR1 reads SGHKS; CDR2 reads YYEKEE (reference sequence). Trimming removed 3 bases at V and 0 bases at J, with 15 bases between. CDR3 protein: CASSWSGGGMNTEAFF. CDR3 DNA sequence: TGTGCCAGCAGCTGGTCCGGCGGGGGTATGAACACTGAAGCTTTCTTT. Full variable domain (rest looked up from reference TRBV5-5 and TRBJ1-1): DAGVTQSPTHLIKTRGQQVTLRCSPISGHKSVSWYQQVLGQGPQFIFQYYEKEERGRGNFPDRFSARQFPNYSSELNVNALLLGDSALYLCASSWSGGGMNTEAFFGQGTRLTVV.